One sample yielded the 4 T cell receptor beta chains listed below, sequenced in a study of T cell responses to AZD1222 COVID-19 vaccine. Clones were read by immunoSEQ multiplex PCR, and TCRdb kept only the in-frame ones, dropping some. Among approximately 150,000 clones listed, about 86% were seen once. This specimen was peripheral blood, taken 28 days after the second AZD1222 dose. The source is an adult who received the AZD1222 COVID-19 vaccine.

In its sample, this clone was seen once. The gene calls are TRBV12-2 and TRBJ1-2; whether TRBD1, the table's D call, matches the DNA was not checked. TRBV12-2 is annotated as a pseudogene. The CDR3 runs to 15 residues. CDR3 nucleotide sequence: TGTGCAAGTCGCTTAGACGCCAAGGACAGCTGGGGCTACACCTTC. It yields the protein CASRLDAKDSWGYTF.

This clone was observed once. The chain has TRBV5-1 and TRBJ2-7, with TRBD2 identical over 12 bases. Germline loops: CDR1 SGHRS, CDR2 YFSETQ. This CDR3 has 16 amino acids. With V trimmed by 0 bases and J by 7 bases, 8 bases remained unmatched. CDR3 protein: CASSLGLAGVRGEQYF. The CDR3 nucleotides are TGCGCCAGCAGCTTGGGACTAGCGGGAGTTCGGGGGGAGCAGTACTTC.

The chain carries TRBV3-1 (or the pseudogene TRBV3-2) and TRBJ2-2, with D perhaps matching TRBD1 (5 bases). This CDR3 is 14 amino acids long. Germline V gives CDR1 LGHDT, CDR2 YNNKEL (reference sequence). Trimming shortened V by 5 bases and J by 5 bases, and 12 bases separated the two germline ends. The CDR3 DNA follows: TGTGCCAGCAGCACTCAGGGTAGTACCGGGGAGCTGTTTTTT. This sequence encodes CASSTQGSTGELFF.

This chain links TRBV5-1 with TRBJ2-2; D remains unclear. Germline lookup yields CDR1 SGHRS and CDR2 YFSETQ. CDR3 length: 15 amino acids. Deletions cut 0 bases from V and 1 base from J, with 7 bases between. This CDR3 reads CASSLELGNTGELFF. CDR3 nucleotide sequence: TGCGCCAGCAGCTTGGAGTTAGGGAACACCGGGGAGCTGTTTTTT.